These 20 T cell receptor beta chains share one sample of origin, sequenced in a study of T cell changes during pregnancy in multiple sclerosis. The method was immunoSEQ multiplex PCR; TCRdb's version includes in-frame clones alone and lacks a portion of them. In the table there are some 50,000 clones, 85% to 95% of which are singletons. The sample in question was CD8+ T cells from peripheral blood mononuclear cells, obtained in the first trimester of pregnancy. Every receptor here comes from a female donor with multiple sclerosis, enrolled in a pregnancy study.

J is TRBJ1-1 and V is TRBV5-1; D remains unclear. Germline V gives CDR1 SGHRS, CDR2 YFSETQ. The CDR3 totals 13 residues. V lost 5 bases, J lost 1 base, and 9 bases lay in between. DNA of the CDR3: TGCGCCAGCAGTTTTGAGGCGAACACTGAAGCTTTCTTT. This translates into CASSFEANTEAFF.

The CDR3 reads CASSLFRGLDTQYF. For the CDR3, the DNA is TGTGCCAGCAGCTTATTCAGGGGCTTAGATACGCAGTATTTT. V usage is TRBV7-6 and J usage is TRBJ2-3; weak D call: TRBD1 (6 bases). Per germline, CDR1 SGHVS and CDR2 FNYEAQ. CDR3 size: 14 residues. V lost 2 bases, J lost 5 bases, and 11 bases lay in between.

V and J are TRBV27 and TRBJ2-7; weak D call: TRBD2 (5 bases). CDR1 and CDR2 (germline): MNHEY, SMNVEV (reference sequence). CDR3 length: 15 amino acids. With 4 bases removed from V and 1 base from J, the gap between germline ends came to 14 bases. The chain's CDR3 is CASSSLAGGSYEQYF. CDR3 nucleotides: TGTGCCAGCAGTTCCCTTGCGGGCGGATCCTACGAGCAGTACTTC.

In regard to this clone: Germline and junction disagree at one end, which may indicate a read error. The chain is built from TRBV6-1 and TRBJ2-1; the match to TRBD1 covers 7 bases. Germline lookup yields CDR1 MNHNS and CDR2 SASEGT. The CDR3 is made up of 14 amino acids. This CDR3 is CASIEQGLSDEQFF. The DNA for the CDR3 is TGTGCCAGCATTGAACAGGGGCTTTCTGATGAGCAGTTCTTC.

As for this clone: The missing conserved phenylalanine or tryptophan at the end of this CDR3 makes a read error likely. The DNA is omitted, as the CDR3 cannot be located on it reliably, and the CDR3 follows TCRdb's listing. V usage is TRBV27 and J usage is TRBJ1-3; TRBD1, the D gene given by the table, was not confirmed from the DNA. Germline V CDR1 and CDR2: MNHEY, SMNVEV (reference sequence). With termini counted, the CDR3 has 12 amino acids. CDR3 in amino acids: CASCSRDRVGRI.

This chain uses TRBV7-9 with TRBJ2-7; D might be TRBD2 (7 bases). The CDR3 sequence is 15 residues long. Germline lookup yields CDR1 SEHNR and CDR2 FQNEAQ (reference sequence). Trimming shortened V by 2 bases and J by 5 bases, and 16 bases separated the two germline ends. The CDR3 region has the DNA TGTGCCAGCAGCTTAATCGGACTAGGGGGTAACGAGCAGTACTTC. Protein sequence: CASSLIGLGGNEQYF.

This chain connects TRBV9 to TRBJ2-7; the D gene is possibly TRBD1 (7 bases). V shed 3 bases and J shed 2 bases, with 15 bases lying between them. The CDR3 spans 15 residues. Germline-derived CDR1 and CDR2 are SGDLS and YYNGEE. The CDR3 here is CASSAGAQGAYEQYF. In nucleotides, the CDR3 is TGTGCCAGCAGCGCGGGGGCCCAGGGGGCCTACGAGCAGTACTTC.

The chain employs TRBV9 and TRBJ2-3; D is undetermined. With 3 bases removed from V and 4 bases from J, the gap between germline ends came to 9 bases. Germline loops: CDR1 SGDLS, CDR2 YYNGEE. There are 13 residues in the CDR3. DNA for the CDR3: TGTGCCAGCAGCGCCCGACTGGCAGATACGCAGTATTTT. Protein product: CASSARLADTQYF.

The chain employs TRBV11-2 and TRBJ2-5; D possibly corresponds to TRBD2 (6 bases). CDR1 SGHAT and CDR2 FQNNGV come from the germline V gene. Trimming pared 5 bases from V and 5 bases from J, leaving 15 bases between. This CDR3 is 14 amino acids long. Here the CDR3 reads CASSLSTRQETQYF. The CDR3 DNA follows: TGTGCCAGCAGCCTCTCGACTAGGCAGGAGACCCAGTACTTC.

The rearrangement joins TRBV27 to TRBJ1-2, with D possibly matching TRBD1 (6 bases). Germline V gene data show CDR1 as MNHEY and CDR2 as SMNVEV (reference sequence). V lost 6 bases and J 6 bases, leaving 11 bases between the germline ends. The CDR3 is 12 amino acids. The CDR3 sequence: CASSFTGNGYTF. In nucleotides, the CDR3 is TGTGCCAGCAGCTTTACAGGGAATGGCTACACCTTC.

V gene TRBV7-2 combines with J gene TRBJ2-5; 11 bases fit TRBD1. The CDR3 runs 14 residues. Germline CDR1 is SGHTA and CDR2 is FQGNSA. V lost 5 bases to trimming and J lost 4 bases; unmatched junction nucleotides: 3. The CDR3 loop is CASSVDRGPETQYF. For the CDR3, the DNA is TGTGCCAGCAGCGTGGACAGGGGGCCAGAGACCCAGTACTTC.

V usage is TRBV27 and J usage is TRBJ1-5; D call uncertain. CDR1 is MNHEY, CDR2 SMNVEV, per germline (reference sequence). This CDR3 contains 14 residues. With 5 bases removed from V and 3 bases from J, the gap between germline ends came to 11 bases. CDR3 sequence reads: CASSPRGDNQPQHF. CDR3 coding DNA: TGTGCCAGCAGTCCTCGGGGAGACAATCAGCCCCAGCATTTT.

V gene TRBV9 combines with J gene TRBJ1-5, with D maybe TRBD1 (6 bases). V lost 3 bases to trimming and J lost 6 bases, with 16 bases between them. The CDR3 is 15 residues long. The germline CDR1 and CDR2 sequences are SGDLS and YYNGEE. DNA of the CDR3: TGTGCCAGCAGCGGGGGGCCGTCTTCGGGTCAGCCCCAGCATTTT. Protein product: CASSGGPSSGQPQHF.

This chain links TRBV5-1 with TRBJ1-2; TRBD1 matches 7 bases. J was trimmed by 5 bases and V by 4 bases; bases with no gene match: 11. The CDR3 contains 15 residues. Germline assignment: CDR1 SGHRS and CDR2 YFSETQ. The CDR3 reads CASSLETGEGYGYTF. The DNA of the CDR3 is TGCGCCAGCAGCCTGGAAACAGGGGAAGGGTATGGCTACACCTTC.

The CDR3, as DNA: TGCGCCAGCAGCAGGGTGGAGCGGACAGATACGCAGTATTTT. It encodes CASSRVERTDTQYF. The chain uses TRBV4-3 and TRBJ2-3; the D gene is possibly TRBD2 (5 bases). The CDR3 loop spans 14 amino acids. The V gene's germline CDR1 is LGHNA and CDR2 YSLEER. Trimming shortened V by 5 bases and J by 3 bases, and 12 bases separated the two germline ends.

This clone was picked up one time. V usage is TRBV27 and J usage is TRBJ1-2; 12 nucleotides align to TRBD1. J was trimmed by 1 base and V by 1 base; bases with no gene match: 7. This CDR3 spans 18 amino acids. From germline, CDR1 is MNHEY and CDR2 SMNVEV (reference sequence). This CDR3 is CASSLWGGQGAVNYGYTF. Written as DNA, the CDR3 is TGTGCCAGCAGTTTATGGGGGGGACAGGGGGCAGTTAACTATGGCTACACCTTC.

V usage is TRBV27 and J usage is TRBJ1-1; D is perhaps TRBD1 (6 bases). The V gene's germline CDR1 is MNHEY and CDR2 SMNVEV (reference sequence). The CDR3 sequence is 15 residues long. The V end lost 6 bases, the J end lost 0 bases, and 14 bases lay between the germline ends. CDR3 nucleotide sequence: TGTGCCAGCAGCCTCGCGGGGGCTATGAACACTGAAGCTTTCTTT. Protein: CASSLAGAMNTEAFF.

The rearrangement joins TRBV4-3 to TRBJ1-4; 9 positions agree with TRBD1. The germline V gene has CDR1 LGHNA and CDR2 YSLEER. This CDR3 comprises 15 residues. The V and J ends lost 1 base and 4 bases, in that order; junction bases with no gene match: 1. The CDR3 spells CASSQADRGNEKLFF. DNA for the CDR3: TGCGCCAGCAGCCAAGCGGACAGGGGTAATGAAAAACTGTTTTTT.

The rearrangement joins TRBV14 to TRBJ1-4; D uncertain. The CDR3 is 18 amino acids. Germline CDR1 and CDR2: SGHDN and FVKESK. The ends were cut back, 0 bases at V and 0 bases at J, with 14 bases in the middle. The CDR3 DNA follows: TGTGCCAGCAGCCAAGATTTCGTCAGCGCCTCAACTAATGAAAAACTGTTTTTT. Its protein product is CASSQDFVSASTNEKLFF.

This chain links TRBV4-1 with TRBJ2-1, with 7 bases matching TRBD2. CDR3 length equals 16 residues. Germline V CDR1 and CDR2: MGHRA, YSYEKL. V lost 0 bases and J lost 3; bases outside the gene matches: 5. The CDR3 DNA reads TGCGCCAGCAGCCAAGAGGGGGGGAGATTCTACAATGAGCAGTTCTTC. Its protein product is CASSQEGGRFYNEQFF.